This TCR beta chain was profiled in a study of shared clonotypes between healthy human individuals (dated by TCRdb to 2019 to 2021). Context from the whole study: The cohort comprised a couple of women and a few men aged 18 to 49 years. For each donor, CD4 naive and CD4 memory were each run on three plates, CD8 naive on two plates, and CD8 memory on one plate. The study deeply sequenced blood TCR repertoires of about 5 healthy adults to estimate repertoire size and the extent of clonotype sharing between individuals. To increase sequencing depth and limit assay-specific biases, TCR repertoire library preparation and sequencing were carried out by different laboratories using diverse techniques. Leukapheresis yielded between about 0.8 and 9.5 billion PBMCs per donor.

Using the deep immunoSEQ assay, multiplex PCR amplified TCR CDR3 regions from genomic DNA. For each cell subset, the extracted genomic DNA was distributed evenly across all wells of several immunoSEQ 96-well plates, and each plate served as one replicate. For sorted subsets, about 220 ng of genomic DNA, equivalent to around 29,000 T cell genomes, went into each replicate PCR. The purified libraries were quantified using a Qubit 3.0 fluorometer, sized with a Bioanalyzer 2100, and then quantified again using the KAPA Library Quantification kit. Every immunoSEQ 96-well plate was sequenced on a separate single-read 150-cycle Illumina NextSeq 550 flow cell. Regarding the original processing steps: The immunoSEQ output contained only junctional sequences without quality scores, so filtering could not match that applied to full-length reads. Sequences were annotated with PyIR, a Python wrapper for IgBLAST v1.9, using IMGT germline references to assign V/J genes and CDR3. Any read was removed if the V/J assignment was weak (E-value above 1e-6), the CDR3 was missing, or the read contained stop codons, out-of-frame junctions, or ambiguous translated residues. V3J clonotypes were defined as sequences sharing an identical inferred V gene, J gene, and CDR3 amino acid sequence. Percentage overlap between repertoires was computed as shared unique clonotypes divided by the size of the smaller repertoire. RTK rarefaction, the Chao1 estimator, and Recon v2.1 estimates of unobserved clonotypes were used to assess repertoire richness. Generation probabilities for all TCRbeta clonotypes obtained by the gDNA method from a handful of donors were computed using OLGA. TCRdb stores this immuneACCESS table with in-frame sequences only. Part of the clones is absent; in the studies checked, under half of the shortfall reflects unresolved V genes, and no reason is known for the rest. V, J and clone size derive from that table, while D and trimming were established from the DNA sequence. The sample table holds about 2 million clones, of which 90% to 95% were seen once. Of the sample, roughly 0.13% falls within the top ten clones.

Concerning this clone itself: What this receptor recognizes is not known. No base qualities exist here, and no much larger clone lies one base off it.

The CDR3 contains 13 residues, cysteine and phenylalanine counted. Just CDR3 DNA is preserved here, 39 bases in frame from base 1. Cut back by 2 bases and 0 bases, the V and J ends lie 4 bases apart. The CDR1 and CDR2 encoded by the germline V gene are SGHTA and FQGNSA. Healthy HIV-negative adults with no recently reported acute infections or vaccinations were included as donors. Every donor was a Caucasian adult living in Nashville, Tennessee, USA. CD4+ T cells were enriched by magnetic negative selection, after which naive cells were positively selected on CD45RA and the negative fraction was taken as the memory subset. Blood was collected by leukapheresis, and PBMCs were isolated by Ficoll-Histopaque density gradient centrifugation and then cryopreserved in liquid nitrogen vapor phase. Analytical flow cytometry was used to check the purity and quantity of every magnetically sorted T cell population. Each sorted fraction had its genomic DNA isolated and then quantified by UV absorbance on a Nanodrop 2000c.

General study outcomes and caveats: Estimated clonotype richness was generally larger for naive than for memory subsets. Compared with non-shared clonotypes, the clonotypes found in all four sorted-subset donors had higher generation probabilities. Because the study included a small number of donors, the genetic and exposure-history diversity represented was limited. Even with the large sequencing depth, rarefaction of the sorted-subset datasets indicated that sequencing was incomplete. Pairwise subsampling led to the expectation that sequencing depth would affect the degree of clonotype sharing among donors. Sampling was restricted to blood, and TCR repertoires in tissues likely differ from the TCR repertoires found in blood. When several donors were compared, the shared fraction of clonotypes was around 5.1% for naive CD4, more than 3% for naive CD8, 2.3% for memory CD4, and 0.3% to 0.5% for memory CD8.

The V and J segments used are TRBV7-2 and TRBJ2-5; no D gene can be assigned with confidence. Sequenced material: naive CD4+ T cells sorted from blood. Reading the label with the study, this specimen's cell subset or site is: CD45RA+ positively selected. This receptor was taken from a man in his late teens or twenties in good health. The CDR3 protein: CASSLKDQETQYF. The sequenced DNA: TGTGCCAGCAGCTTAAAGGACCAAGAGACCCAGTACTTC.